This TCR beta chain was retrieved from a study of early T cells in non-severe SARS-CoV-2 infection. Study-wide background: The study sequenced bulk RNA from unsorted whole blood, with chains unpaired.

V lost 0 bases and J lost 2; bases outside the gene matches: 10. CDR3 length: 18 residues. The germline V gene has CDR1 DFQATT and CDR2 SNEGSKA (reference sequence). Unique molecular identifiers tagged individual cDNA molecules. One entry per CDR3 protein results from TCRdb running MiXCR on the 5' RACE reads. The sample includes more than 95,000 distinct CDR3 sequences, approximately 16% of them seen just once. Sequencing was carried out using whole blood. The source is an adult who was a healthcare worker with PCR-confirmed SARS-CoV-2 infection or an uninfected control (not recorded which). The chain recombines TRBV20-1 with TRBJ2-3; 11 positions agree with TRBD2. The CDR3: CSARDLGTSGYFTDTQYF. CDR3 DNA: TGCAGTGCTAGAGATCTCGGGACTAGCGGCTACTTCACAGATACGCAGTATTTT.